The 10 T cell receptor beta chains listed next were all sequenced from one sample in a study of CD8 T cells in Susac syndrome. Random hexamers primed reverse transcription of about 0.45 to 1 ug RNA. A single record per CDR3 protein comes from TCRdb applying MiXCR to the immunoSEQ multiplex PCR reads. The table records 150,000 to 200,000 distinct CDR3 sequences, approximately 93% of them present only once. The sample taken for sequencing was CD4+ T cells from PBMCs. These receptors came from a human donor with multiple sclerosis.

The J gene is TRBJ1-2, the V gene TRBV27, with D possibly matching TRBD1 (5 bases). CDR1 and CDR2 from the germline V gene are MNHEY and SMNVEV (reference sequence). Trimming shortened V by 3 bases and J by 10 bases, and 18 bases separated the two germline ends. This CDR3 is built from 14 residues. CDR3 nucleotide sequence: TGTGCCAGCAGTTTCTCTATAGGGGCCGGACTCTACACCTTC. It is translated as CASSFSIGAGLYTF.

The chain couples TRBV28 to TRBJ2-1; the D call may be TRBD1 or TRBD2 (6 bases each). This CDR3 contains 12 residues. With 7 bases removed from V and 15 bases from J, the gap between germline ends came to 19 bases. Per germline, CDR1 MDHEN and CDR2 SYDVKM. CDR3 in amino acids: CASTGVRDTLFF. CDR3 DNA sequence: TGTGCCAGCACTGGAGTGCGGGACACCCTGTTCTTC.

This chain uses TRBV20-1 with TRBJ2-7; D might be TRBD1 or TRBD2, each matching 5 bases. V was pared by 6 bases and J by 2 bases, with 14 bases between. Germline CDR1 reads DFQATT; CDR2 reads SNEGSKA (reference sequence). CDR3 length: 13 amino acids. CDR3 loop: CSASGTLTYEQYF. The DNA of the CDR3 is TGCAGTGCGTCCGGGACCCTGACCTACGAGCAGTACTTC.

This rearrangement joins TRBV20-1 to TRBJ1-1, with a possible D match to TRBD1 (5 bases). The V gene's germline CDR1 is DFQATT and CDR2 SNEGSKA (reference sequence). CDR3 size: 15 residues. Trimming removed 5 bases from V and 1 base from J, with 17 bases in between. For the CDR3, the DNA is TGCAGTGCTCCTTTACCGACAGCAGGGAACACTGAAGCTTTCTTT. Protein product: CSAPLPTAGNTEAFF.

The V and J genes are TRBV6-1 and TRBJ1-4; 8 bases fit TRBD1. The CDR3 loop spans 16 amino acids. Trimming at V came to 5 bases and at J to 7 bases, leaving 12 bases not matched to a gene. Germline V gene lookup returns CDR1 MNHNS and CDR2 SASEGT. The CDR3 reads CASSPLDRAAIEKLFF. DNA for the CDR3: TGTGCCAGCAGTCCCTTGGACAGGGCCGCGATTGAAAAACTGTTTTTT.

The chain joins TRBV20-1 to TRBJ1-3; no definite D call. The CDR3 is 13 residues long. The V gene's germline CDR1 is DFQATT and CDR2 SNEGSKA (reference sequence). The CDR3 DNA reads TGCAGCGCCTTCGGGGAAGCTGGAAACACCATATATTTT. The encoded protein is CSAFGEAGNTIYF.

The chain carries TRBV29-1 and TRBJ2-2; 7 positions agree with TRBD1. The ends lost 1 base at V and 9 bases at J; junction bases unmatched: 11. The CDR3 is 15 residues long. Germline values: CDR1 SQVTM, CDR2 ANQGSEA. CDR3 in DNA: TGCAGCGTTGAAGTAGACGACAGGGTGGTCCGGGAGCTGTTTTTT. Translation gives CSVEVDDRVVRELFF.

The chain recombines TRBV27 with TRBJ1-2, with no clear D. V was trimmed by 6 bases and J by 8 bases, leaving 13 bases between them. Germline V lookup: CDR1 MNHEY, CDR2 SMNVEV (reference sequence). This CDR3 region has 12 residues. CDR3 protein: CASRDLYQGYTF. CDR3 in DNA: TGTGCCAGCAGGGACCTATACCAGGGCTACACCTTC.

This rearrangement joins TRBV29-1 to TRBJ2-3; a weak D match, TRBD1 (5 bases). V lost 7 bases, J lost 3 bases, and 8 bases lay in between. Germline CDR1 and CDR2: SQVTM and ANQGSEA. The CDR3 loop spans 11 amino acids. The chain's CDR3 is CSARQTDTQYF. CDR3 nucleotide sequence: TGCAGCGCTAGACAGACAGATACGCAGTATTTT.

This sequence joins TRBV9 and TRBJ1-2; 7 bases agree with TRBD1. Germline V gene data show CDR1 as SGDLS and CDR2 as YYNGEE. CDR3 size: 18 residues. The V and J ends lost 3 bases and 8 bases, in that order; junction bases with no gene match: 22. CDR3 residues: CASSDLLGRGFSPPGYTF. The DNA of the CDR3 is TGTGCCAGCAGCGACCTCTTGGGCAGGGGGTTTTCCCCCCCAGGCTACACCTTC. The whole variable domain, filled in from reference TRBV9 and TRBJ1-2, reads DSGVTQTPKHLITATGQRVTLRCSPRSGDLSVYWYQQSLDQGLQFLIQYYNGEERAKGNILERFSAQQFPDLHSELNLSSLELGDSALYFCASSDLLGRGFSPPGYTFGSGTRLTVV.